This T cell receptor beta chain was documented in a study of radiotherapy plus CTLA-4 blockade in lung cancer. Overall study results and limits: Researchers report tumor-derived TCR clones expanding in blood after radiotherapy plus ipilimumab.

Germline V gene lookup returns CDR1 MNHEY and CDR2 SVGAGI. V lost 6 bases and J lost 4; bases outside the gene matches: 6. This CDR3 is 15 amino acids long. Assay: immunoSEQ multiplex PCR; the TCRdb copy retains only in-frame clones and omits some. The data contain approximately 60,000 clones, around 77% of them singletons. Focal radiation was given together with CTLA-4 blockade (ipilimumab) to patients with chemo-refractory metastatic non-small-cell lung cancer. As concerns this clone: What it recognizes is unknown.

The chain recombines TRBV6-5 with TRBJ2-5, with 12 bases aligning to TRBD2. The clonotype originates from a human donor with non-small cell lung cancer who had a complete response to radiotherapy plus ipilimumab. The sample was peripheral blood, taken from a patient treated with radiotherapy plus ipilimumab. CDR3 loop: CASSPSGGARETQYF. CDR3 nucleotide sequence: TGTGCCAGCAGCCCTAGCGGGGGGGCCCGAGAGACCCAGTACTTC.